Listed here are 32 T cell receptor beta chains from one sample, sequenced in a study of CXCR3-negative and CXCR3-positive naive CD8 T cells. TRB cDNA was prepared as libraries by UMI-labeled 5' RACE. TCRdb re-called the 5' RACE reads; one entry per CDR3 protein, DNA not given. This sample's table has tens of thousands of distinct CDR3 sequences. The sequenced material came from naive CXCR3- CD8+ T cells from blood. Indicated subset: CD45RO-CCR7+CD27+CD95- naive CD8+ T cells lacking CXCR3 (TNR3-). These receptors all stem from a human donor in good health. Some clones in this sample may be carry-over from other donors' samples.

The chain carries TRBV5-1 and TRBJ1-2. This CDR3 has 15 amino acids. Germline values: CDR1 SGHRS, CDR2 YFSETQ. CDR3: CASSPRGGQDYGYTF.

The chain couples TRBV7-9 to TRBJ1-1; there is no DNA to check the TCRdb D call of TRBD1. There are 15 residues in the CDR3. Germline lookup yields CDR1 SEHNR and CDR2 FQNEAQ (reference sequence). CDR3 protein: CASSLSQGGGTEAFF. The complete variable domain, with remaining parts taken from reference TRBV7-9 and TRBJ1-1, reads DTGVSQNPRHKITKRGQNVTFRCDPISEHNRLYWYRQTLGQGPEFLTYFQNEAQLEKSRLLSDRFSAERPKGSFSTLEIQRTEQGDSAMYLCASSLSQGGGTEAFFGQGTRLTVV.

The V call is TRBV25-1, the J call TRBJ1-6; the D call of TRBD1 rests on TCRdb alone, since no DNA is present to check it. The length of the CDR3 is 15 residues. Germline CDR1 and CDR2: MGHDK and SYGVNS. This CDR3 reads CASSEWGQGYSPLHF.

The V gene is TRBV20-1, the J gene TRBJ2-7. This CDR3 comprises 13 residues. Germline values: CDR1 DFQATT, CDR2 SNEGSKA (reference sequence). The CDR3 loop reads CSARARVSDEQYF.

The rearrangement uses TRBV28 and TRBJ2-1; no DNA is available, so the TRBD1 call from TCRdb remains unchecked. Germline V gene data show CDR1 as MDHEN and CDR2 as SYDVKM. This CDR3 has 17 amino acids. The CDR3 sequence: CASNKPTFDRAGHEQFF.

The chain has TRBV19 and TRBJ1-6. The CDR3 runs to 14 residues. From germline, CDR1 is LNHDA and CDR2 SQIVND (reference sequence). CDR3: CASTWGSGGSPLHF.

J is TRBJ1-5 and V is TRBV7-9; TCRdb indicates TRBD1, and absent DNA this call remains unverified. The germline V gene has CDR1 SEHNR and CDR2 FQNEAQ (reference sequence). The CDR3 totals 15 residues. The CDR3 sequence: CASSPDRWSNQPQHF.

The V call is TRBV5-4, the J call TRBJ2-7. Germline CDR1 and CDR2: SGHNT and YYREEE (reference sequence). The CDR3 is 11 amino acids. The CDR3 sequence: CASRSRTEQYF.

J is TRBJ2-1 and V is TRBV12-5; TCRdb's D call, TRBD1, is unchecked because there is no DNA. The CDR3 totals 16 residues. CDR1 LGHNT and CDR2 FRNRAP come from the germline V gene. CDR3 residues: CASSRTGTGGYNEQFF. Using reference TRBV12-5 and TRBJ2-1 for the parts outside the CDR3, the full variable domain is DARVTQTPRHKVTEMGQEVTMRCQPILGHNTVFWYRQTMMQGLELLAYFRNRAPLDDSGMPKDRFSAEMPDATLATLKIQPSEPRDSAVYFCASSRTGTGGYNEQFFGPGTRLTVL.

J is TRBJ2-7 and V is TRBV28; absent DNA, TCRdb's TRBD2 call cannot be checked. The germline V gene encodes CDR1 MDHEN and CDR2 SYDVKM. The CDR3 spans 15 residues. The CDR3 reads CASSLLGTRISEQYF.

V usage is TRBV27 and J usage is TRBJ2-7. This CDR3 contains 13 residues. Germline values: CDR1 MNHEY, CDR2 SMNVEV (reference sequence). CDR3 sequence: CASSLNPGYEQYF.

The rearrangement joins TRBV5-6 to TRBJ2-7; TCRdb lists TRBD1, though no DNA is available to test this call. Germline CDR1 is SGHDT and CDR2 is YYEEEE. The CDR3 is 13 residues long. Here the CDR3 reads CASTRQVPYEQYF. Full variable domain (missing parts from reference TRBV5-6 and TRBJ2-7): DAGVTQSPTHLIKTRGQQVTLRCSPKSGHDTVSWYQQALGQGPQFIFQYYEEEERQRGNFPDRFSGHQFPNYSSELNVNALLLGDSALYLCASTRQVPYEQYFGPGTRLTVT.

The CDR3 reads CASRPDRAKDTQYF. This chain joins TRBV6-1 and TRBJ2-3; TCRdb reports TRBD1, a call that lacks DNA to check it against. The CDR3 is 14 amino acids. Looked up from germline, CDR1 is MNHNS and CDR2 is SASEGT.

The chain employs TRBV7-3 and TRBJ2-5; the TCRdb call, TRBD2, lacks DNA for checking. The CDR3 is made up of 18 amino acids. Germline V gives CDR1 SGHTA, CDR2 FQGTGA. CDR3 loop: CASSLTPLAGGPKETQYF.

This chain links TRBV6-1 with TRBJ2-1; TCRdb calls TRBD2, which cannot be checked without DNA. The CDR3 has 16 residues. Germline V lookup: CDR1 MNHNS, CDR2 SASEGT. The CDR3 here is CASSTQTSGDYNEQFF.

The chain employs TRBV6-2 or TRBV6-3 and TRBJ2-6. This CDR3 contains 15 residues. The germline gives CDR1 MNHEY, CDR2 SVGEGT. The chain's CDR3 is CASSYRGSGANVLTF.

This chain links TRBV5-1 with TRBJ2-7. CDR1 is SGHRS, CDR2 YFSETQ, per germline. This CDR3 region has 14 residues. CDR3 sequence: CASSFGRLTYEQYF.

The chain is built from TRBV19 and TRBJ1-1. The germline CDR1 and CDR2 sequences are LNHDA and SQIVND (reference sequence). The CDR3 extends over 14 amino acids. The CDR3 loop reads CASKEGRGNTEAFF.

The chain couples TRBV2 to TRBJ2-1; the TCRdb D gene call, TRBD2, has no DNA to confirm it. The CDR3 totals 15 residues. CDR1 and CDR2 from the germline V gene are SNHLY and FYNNEI. CDR3: CASRVGGRALDEQFF.

The gene calls are TRBV15 and TRBJ1-1. The CDR3 spans 12 residues. Germline assignment: CDR1 LNHNV and CDR2 YYDKDF (reference sequence). CDR3 sequence: CATSSENTEAFF.

This chain joins TRBV7-6 and TRBJ2-7; TCRdb's D gene call, TRBD1, goes unchecked for lack of DNA. CDR3 length equals 14 residues. The V gene's germline CDR1 is SGHVS and CDR2 FNYEAQ. CDR3: CASSLALGGYEQYF. The whole variable domain, filled in from reference TRBV7-6 and TRBJ2-7, reads GAGVSQSPRYKVTKRGQDVALRCDPISGHVSLYWYRQALGQGPEFLTYFNYEAQQDKSGLPNDRFSAERPEGSISTLTIQRTEQRDSAMYRCASSLALGGYEQYFGPGTRLTVT.

This chain joins TRBV7-2 and TRBJ2-3. CDR3 length: 14 residues. Germline CDR1 and CDR2: SGHTA and FQGNSA. The CDR3 sequence is CASSLGWSTDTQYF.

The chain employs TRBV27 and TRBJ1-1. This CDR3 is 14 amino acids long. Germline CDR1 reads MNHEY; CDR2 reads SMNVEV (reference sequence). CDR3 sequence reads: CASSLSGLNTEAFF.

The genes are TRBV29-1 and TRBJ1-2; lacking DNA, the TRBD1 call made by TCRdb goes unchecked. CDR1 and CDR2 (germline): SQVTM, ANQGSEA. This CDR3 spans 15 amino acids. Here the CDR3 reads CSVLSAQGANYGYTF.

V and J are TRBV6-4 and TRBJ2-3; with no DNA, the TCRdb D assignment of TRBD1 cannot be verified. Germline CDR1 is MRHNA and CDR2 is SNTAGT. The length of the CDR3 is 14 residues. CDR3 loop: CASSDSTEGNTQYF.

The genes are TRBV27 and TRBJ2-1; TCRdb proposes TRBD2, but this gene call is untestable without DNA. CDR3 length: 13 residues. Germline loops: CDR1 MNHEY, CDR2 SMNVEV (reference sequence). The chain's CDR3 is CAAGSPMDNEQFF.

The genes are TRBV19 and TRBJ1-1; TCRdb's D call of TRBD1 is untestable without DNA. This CDR3 is built from 15 residues. Germline loops: CDR1 LNHDA, CDR2 SQIVND (reference sequence). This chain's CDR3 is CASSGGQVTNTEAFF.

The rearrangement links TRBV3-1 to TRBJ2-7. Per the germline V gene, CDR1 is LGHDT and CDR2 is YNNKEL (reference sequence). There are 14 residues in the CDR3. The CDR3 spells CASSLVGQLYEQYF.

The genes are TRBV7-3 and TRBJ1-1; without DNA, the TCRdb call of TRBD1 cannot be checked. Per the germline V gene, CDR1 is SGHTA and CDR2 is FQGTGA. This CDR3 is 13 amino acids long. The CDR3 spells CASSWTGNTEAFF.

This rearrangement joins TRBV5-6 to TRBJ2-6; with no DNA, the TCRdb D assignment of TRBD2 cannot be verified. The CDR3 is 19 amino acids. Looked up from germline, CDR1 is SGHDT and CDR2 is YYEEEE. The CDR3 sequence is CASSLGTSGGANGANVLTF.

This chain joins TRBV29-1 and TRBJ1-1; TCRdb gives TRBD1 as the D gene, but with no DNA this cannot be confirmed. There are 12 residues in the CDR3. Per germline, CDR1 SQVTM and CDR2 ANQGSEA. The CDR3: CSVEYREAEAFF.

The chain is built from TRBV6-6 and TRBJ2-1; TCRdb indicates TRBD1, and absent DNA this call remains unverified. CDR3 length: 15 amino acids. Germline loops: CDR1 MNHNY, CDR2 SVGAGI (reference sequence). CDR3: CASSKTGQPYNEQFF.